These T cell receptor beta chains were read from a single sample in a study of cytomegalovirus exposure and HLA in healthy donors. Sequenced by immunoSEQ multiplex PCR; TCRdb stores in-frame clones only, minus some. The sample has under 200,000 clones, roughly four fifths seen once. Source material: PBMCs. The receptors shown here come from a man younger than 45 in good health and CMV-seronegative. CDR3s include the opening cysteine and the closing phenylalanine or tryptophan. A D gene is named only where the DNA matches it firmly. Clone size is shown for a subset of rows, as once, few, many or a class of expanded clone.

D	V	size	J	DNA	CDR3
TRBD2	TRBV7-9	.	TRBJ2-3	TGTGCCAGCACCGGGACTAGCGGAGAACCAGATACGCAGTATTTT	CASTGTSGEPDTQYF
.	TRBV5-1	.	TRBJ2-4	TGCGCCAGCAGCTCGTCCTCGGGGGTTGATCAGTACTTC	CASSSSSGVDQYF
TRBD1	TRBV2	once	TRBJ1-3	TGTGCCAGCAGCGCCGGGACAGTCTCTGGAAACACCATATATTTT	CASSAGTVSGNTIYF
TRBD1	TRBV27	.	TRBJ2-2	TGTGCCAGCAGTTCGACAGGGACCGGGGAGCTGTTTTTT	CASSSTGTGELFF
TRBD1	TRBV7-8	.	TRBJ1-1	TGTGCCAGCACCCCAGGGGGGCGGGAAGCTTTCTTT	CASTPGGREAFF
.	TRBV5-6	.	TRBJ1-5	TGTGCCAGCAGCCCCGGGGGACTTAGGGCCCATCAGCCCCAGCATTTT	CASSPGGLRAHQPQHF
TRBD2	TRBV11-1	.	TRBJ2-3	TGTGCCAGCAGCTTACGAGCGGGAGGCAGAGATACGCAGTATTTT	CASSLRAGGRDTQYF
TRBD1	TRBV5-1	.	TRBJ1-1	TGCGCCAGCAGCCCCAACAGACAGGGGGGGACTGAAGCTTTCTTT	CASSPNRQGGTEAFF
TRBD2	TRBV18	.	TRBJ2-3	TGTGCCAGCTCAAATCTGCGGGAGGGCCGAGGAGATACGCAGTATTTT	CASSNLREGRGDTQYF
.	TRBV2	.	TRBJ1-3	TGTGCCAGCAATCTATTAGCGGCCCTAGGAAACACCATATATTTT	CASNLLAALGNTIYF
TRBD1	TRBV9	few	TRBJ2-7	TGTGCCAGCAGCGCCCACCGGGACAGGAACCCCTACGAGCAGTACTTC	CASSAHRDRNPYEQYF
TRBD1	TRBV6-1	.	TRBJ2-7	TGTGCCAGCAGTGAAGCGGGACAGGGATGGGCGGGCGCCTACGAGCAGTACTTC	CASSEAGQGWAGAYEQYF
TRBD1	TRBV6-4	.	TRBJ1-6	TGTGCCAGCAGCGTACAGGGGCCCGATTCACCCCTCCACTTT	CASSVQGPDSPLHF
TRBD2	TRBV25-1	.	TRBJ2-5	TGTGCCAGCAGCGTAGCGGGAGGCCCGGGGACCCAGTACTTC	CASSVAGGPGTQYF
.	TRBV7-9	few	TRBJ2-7	TGTGCCAGCAGCCATAGACAGAGGAATATCTACGAGCAGTACTTC	CASSHRQRNIYEQYF
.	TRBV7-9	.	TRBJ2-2	TGTGCCAGCAGCCCCGACCAGTGGTGGCGGGGGAACACCGGGGAGCTGTTTTTT	CASSPDQWWRGNTGELFF
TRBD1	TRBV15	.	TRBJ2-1	TGTGCCACCAGCATAGGACAGGGGGTAAATGAGCAGTTCTTC	CATSIGQGVNEQFF
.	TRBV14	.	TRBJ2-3	TGTGCCAGCAGCCAAGATCTTCTTAGTGCAGATACGCAGTATTTT	CASSQDLLSADTQYF
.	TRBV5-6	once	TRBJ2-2	TGTGCCAGCAGCTTGGGGGACGGACAGTACACCGGGGAGCTGTTTTTT	CASSLGDGQYTGELFF
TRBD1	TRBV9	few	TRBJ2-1	TGTGCCAGCAGCGGCGGGACAGGCTCCTACAATGAGCAGTTCTTC	CASSGGTGSYNEQFF
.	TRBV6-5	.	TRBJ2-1	TGTGCCAGCAGTTATAACCTAGGGGTGTTCAATGAGCAGTTCTTC	CASSYNLGVFNEQFF
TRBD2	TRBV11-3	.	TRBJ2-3	TGTGCCAGCAGCTTAGTAGCGGGGTCAGATACGCAGTATTTT	CASSLVAGSDTQYF
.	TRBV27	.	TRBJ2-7	TGTGCCAGCAGGAAAACAGGCCTCAACTCCTACGAGCAGTACTTC	CASRKTGLNSYEQYF
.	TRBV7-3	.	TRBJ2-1	TGTGCCAGCAGCTTACCCGGGACTCAAAATGAGCAGTTCTTC	CASSLPGTQNEQFF
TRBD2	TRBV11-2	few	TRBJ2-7	TGTGCCAGCAGCCGAGGACTAGCGGGACCCTACGAGCAGTACTTC	CASSRGLAGPYEQYF
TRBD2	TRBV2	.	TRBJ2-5	TGTGCCAGTACGGGGACTAGCGGGAGAAGTGGTGAGCAGTACTTC	CASTGTSGRSGEQYF
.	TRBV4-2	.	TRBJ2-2	TGTGCCAGCAGCCAAGATGAGGGGGGGGCCGGGGAGCTGTTTTTT	CASSQDEGGAGELFF
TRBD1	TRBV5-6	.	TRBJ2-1	TGTGCCAGCAGTTTTGTCCGAAGAGGGACAGTATACAATGAGCAGTTCTTC	CASSFVRRGTVYNEQFF
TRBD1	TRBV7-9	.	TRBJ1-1	TGTGCCAGCAGCTCGACCGATGTAACAGGGGATACTGAAGCTTTCTTT	CASSSTDVTGDTEAFF
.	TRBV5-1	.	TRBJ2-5	TGCGCCAGCAGTCCTTGGAGCTCTAGGGGTGGGGAGACCCAGTACTTC	CASSPWSSRGGETQYF
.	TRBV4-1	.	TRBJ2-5	TGCGCCAGCAGCCAACCCGCCGGGGAGACCCAGTACTTC	CASSQPAGETQYF
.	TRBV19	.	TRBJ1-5	TGTGCCAGTAGTAGGTCTTGGACTGGGCCCCAGCATTTT	CASSRSWTGPQHF
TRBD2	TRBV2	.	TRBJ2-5	TGTGCCAGCAGCGATCCTAGCGGGGCATCTCAAGAGACCCAGTACTTC	CASSDPSGASQETQYF
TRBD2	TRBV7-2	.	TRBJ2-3	TGTGCCAGCAGTCCCCGGCCGGGACTAGCGGGAAGCACAGATACGCAGTATTTT	CASSPRPGLAGSTDTQYF
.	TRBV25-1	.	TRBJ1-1	TGTGCCAGCATCTCTCCGGGGTCCAGGACGGCTTTCTTT	CASISPGSRTAFF
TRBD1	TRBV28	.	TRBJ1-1	TGTGCCAGCAGTGGTACAGGGGGTCGGTACACTGAAGCTTTCTTT	CASSGTGGRYTEAFF
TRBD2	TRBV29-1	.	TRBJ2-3	TGCAGCGTTTCACTAGCGGGAATCACAGATACGCAGTATTTT	CSVSLAGITDTQYF
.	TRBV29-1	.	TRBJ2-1	TGCAGCGCATCAGGATCATACAATGAGCAGTTCTTC	CSASGSYNEQFF
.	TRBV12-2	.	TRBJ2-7	TGTGCAAGTCGCTTAGTGGGAGTATTCTACGAGCAGTACTTC	CASRLVGVFYEQYF
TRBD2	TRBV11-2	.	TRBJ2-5	TGTGCCAGCAGCTTAGTGGGCGGGGGCCAAGAGACCCAGTACTTC	CASSLVGGGQETQYF